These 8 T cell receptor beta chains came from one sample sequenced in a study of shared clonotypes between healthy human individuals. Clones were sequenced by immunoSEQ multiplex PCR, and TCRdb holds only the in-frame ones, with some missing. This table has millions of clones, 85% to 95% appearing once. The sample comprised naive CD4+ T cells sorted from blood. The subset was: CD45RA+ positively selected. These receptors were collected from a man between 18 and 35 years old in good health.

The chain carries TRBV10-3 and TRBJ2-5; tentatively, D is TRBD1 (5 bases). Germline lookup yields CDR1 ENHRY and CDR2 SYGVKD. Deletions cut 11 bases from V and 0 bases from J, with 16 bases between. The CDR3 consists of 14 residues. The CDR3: CAPQTIQDQETQYF. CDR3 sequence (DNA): TGTGCCCCCCAAACCATACAGGACCAAGAGACCCAGTACTTC.

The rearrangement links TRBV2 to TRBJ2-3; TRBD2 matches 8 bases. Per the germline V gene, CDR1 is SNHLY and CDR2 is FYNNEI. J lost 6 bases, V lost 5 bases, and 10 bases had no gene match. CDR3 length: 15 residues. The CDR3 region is CASSSGTRPADTQYF. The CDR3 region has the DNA TGTGCCAGCAGTTCGGGGACTAGACCCGCCGATACGCAGTATTTT. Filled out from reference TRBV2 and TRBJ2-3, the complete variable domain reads EPEVTQTPSHQVTQMGQEVILRCVPISNHLYFYWYRQILGQKVEFLVSFYNNEISEKSEIFDDQFSVERPDGSNFTLKIRSTKLEDSAMYFCASSSGTRPADTQYFGPGTRLTVL.

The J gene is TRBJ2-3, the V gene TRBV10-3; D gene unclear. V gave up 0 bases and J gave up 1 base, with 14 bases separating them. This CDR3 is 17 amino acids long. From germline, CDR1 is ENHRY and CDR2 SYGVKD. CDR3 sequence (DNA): TGTGCCATCAGTGAGTCGATGGGCTCCAAACGCACAGATACGCAGTATTTT. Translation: CAISESMGSKRTDTQYF.

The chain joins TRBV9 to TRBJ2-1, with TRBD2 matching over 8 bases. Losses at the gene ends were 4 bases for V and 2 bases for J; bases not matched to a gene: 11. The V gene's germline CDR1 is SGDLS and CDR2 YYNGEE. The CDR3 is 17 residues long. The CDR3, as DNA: TGTGCCAGCAGCAAAGGGGGGCTAGCGGGCACCTACAATGAGCAGTTCTTC. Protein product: CASSKGGLAGTYNEQFF.

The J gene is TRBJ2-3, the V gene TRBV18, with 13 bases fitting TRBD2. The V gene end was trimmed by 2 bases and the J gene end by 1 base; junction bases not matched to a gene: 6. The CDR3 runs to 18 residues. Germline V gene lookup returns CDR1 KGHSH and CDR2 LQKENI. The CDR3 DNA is TGTGCCAGCTCACCAAAACCAACTAGCGGGGGGGGCACAGATACGCAGTATTTT. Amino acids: CASSPKPTSGGGTDTQYF.

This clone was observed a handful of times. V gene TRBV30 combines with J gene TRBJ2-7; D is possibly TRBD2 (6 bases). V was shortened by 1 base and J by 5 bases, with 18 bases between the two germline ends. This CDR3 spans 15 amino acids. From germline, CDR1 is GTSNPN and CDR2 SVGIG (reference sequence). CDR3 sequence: CAWSGGARPGDEQYF. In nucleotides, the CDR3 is TGTGCCTGGAGTGGAGGGGCCAGGCCGGGGGACGAGCAGTACTTC.

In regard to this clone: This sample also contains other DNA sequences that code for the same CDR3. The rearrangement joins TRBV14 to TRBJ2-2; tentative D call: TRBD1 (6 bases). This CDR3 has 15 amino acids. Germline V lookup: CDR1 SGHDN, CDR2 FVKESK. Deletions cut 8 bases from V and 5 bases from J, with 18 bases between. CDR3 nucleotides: TGTGCCAGCGCTGATACAGGGACGCGGACCGGGGAGCTGTTTTTT. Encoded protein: CASADTGTRTGELFF.

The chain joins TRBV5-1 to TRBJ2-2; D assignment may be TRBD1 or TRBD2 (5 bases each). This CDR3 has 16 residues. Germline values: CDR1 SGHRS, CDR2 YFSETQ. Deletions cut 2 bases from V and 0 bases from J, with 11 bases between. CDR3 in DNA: TGCGCCAGCAGCTTCTCCTGGGGGTCGAACACCGGGGAGCTGTTTTTT. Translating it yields CASSFSWGSNTGELFF.